The clone carrying this T cell receptor (beta chain) showed up many times. Antigen specificity is unknown. CDR3 length equals 13 residues. V lost 4 bases and J 2 bases, leaving 7 bases between the germline ends. This entry comes from a study of T cell repertoires in cytomegalovirus infection. Study context: Public signatures in TCR beta pointed to CMV infection and matching HLA type. Study-level results: The study found HLA-C-restricted CMV-specific TCR beta clonotypes dominating the ex vivo response. CMV carriers having the relevant HLA were flagged by cumulative public TCR beta family frequency.

TCRdb recomputed calls from the reads with MiXCR, one row per CDR3 protein. The sample has 500,000 or so distinct CDR3 sequences, more than 15% seen once. This receptor was taken from a human donor in good health (CMV status not recorded). Some clones in this sample may be carry-over from other donors' samples. This chain links TRBV12-3 or TRBV12-4 with TRBJ2-3; unclear D gene. Sequenced: CD8+ T cells from PBMCs. The CDR3 DNA is TGTGCCAGCAGTTCGGCAAACACAGATACGCAGTATTTT. It is translated as CASSSANTDTQYF.